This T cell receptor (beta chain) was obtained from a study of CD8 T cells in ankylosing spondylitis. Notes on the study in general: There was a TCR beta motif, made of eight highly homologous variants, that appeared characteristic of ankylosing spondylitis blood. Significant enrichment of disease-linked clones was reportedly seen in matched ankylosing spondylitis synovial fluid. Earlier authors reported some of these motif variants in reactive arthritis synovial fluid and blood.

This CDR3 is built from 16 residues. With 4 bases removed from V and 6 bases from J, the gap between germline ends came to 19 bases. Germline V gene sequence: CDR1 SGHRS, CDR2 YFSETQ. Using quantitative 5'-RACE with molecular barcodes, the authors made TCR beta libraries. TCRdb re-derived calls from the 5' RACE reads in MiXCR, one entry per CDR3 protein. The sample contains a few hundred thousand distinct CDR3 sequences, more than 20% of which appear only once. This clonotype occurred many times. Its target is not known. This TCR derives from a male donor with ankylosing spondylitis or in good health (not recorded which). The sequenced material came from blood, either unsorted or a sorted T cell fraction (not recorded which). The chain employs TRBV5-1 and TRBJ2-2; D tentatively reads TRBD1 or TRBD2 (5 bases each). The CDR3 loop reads CASSRRAGSRAGELFF. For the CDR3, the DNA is TGCGCCAGCAGCCGACGAGCAGGGAGTCGGGCCGGGGAGCTGTTTTTT.